The 14 T cell receptor beta chains in this list originate from one sample, sequenced in a study of cytomegalovirus exposure and HLA in healthy donors. A multiplex PCR was run with 60 Vbeta primers and 13 Jbeta primers. Only in-frame clones appear in the TCRdb table, and some are missing; sequencing was by immunoSEQ multiplex PCR. The sample includes 150,000 or so clones, 64% seen only once; the top ten take over 2.5%. The sequenced material came from PBMCs. The receptors originated from a woman aged 25 to 45 in good health and CMV-seropositive.

The V and J genes are TRBV15 and TRBJ1-3; 9 bases map to TRBD1. J gave up 8 bases and V 8 bases, and 10 bases lay outside the gene matches. This CDR3 spans 14 amino acids. The germline V gene encodes CDR1 LNHNV and CDR2 YYDKDF (reference sequence). This CDR3 reads CATGRGQGEDTIYF. CDR3 DNA sequence: TGTGCCACCGGTAGGGGACAGGGTGAGGACACCATATATTTT.

This clone was detected only once. The chain carries TRBV12-5 and TRBJ2-3; TRBD1 matches 7 bases. The germline CDR1 and CDR2 sequences are LGHNT and FRNRAP. The length of the CDR3 is 15 residues. V trimming: 6 bases; J trimming: 6 bases; junction bases outside the gene matches: 12. The DNA of the CDR3 is TGTGCTAGTGGCCTAGGGACAGAAGCAGGGGATACGCAGTATTTT. Translated: CASGLGTEAGDTQYF.

CDR3 loop: CASSLGLEETQYF. The DNA of the CDR3 is TGCGCCAGCAGCTTGGGTCTAGAAGAGACCCAGTACTTC. This rearrangement joins TRBV5-1 to TRBJ2-5; D call uncertain. The CDR3 has 13 amino acids. Between the trimmed V and J ends, which lost 0 bases and 3 bases, there was a span of 6 bases. Germline CDR1 reads SGHRS; CDR2 reads YFSETQ.

This CDR3 reads CASSLEGENTIYF. The CDR3 nucleotides read TGCGCCAGCAGCTTGGAGGGAGAAAACACCATATATTTT. The chain recombines TRBV5-1 with TRBJ1-3; D unclear. Trimming left V 0 bases short and J 6 bases short, with 7 bases between. There are 13 residues in the CDR3. Germline V lookup: CDR1 SGHRS, CDR2 YFSETQ.

This clone was recorded at least ten times. An end of the junction differs from the germline gene, which may be a read error. This chain joins TRBV6-1 and TRBJ1-5, with D hard to call. Germline-derived CDR1 and CDR2 are MNHNS and SASEGT. The CDR3 sequence is 13 residues long. CDR3 sequence: CASSVTSDQPQHF. CDR3 nucleotides: TGTGCCAGCAGTGTGACTAGCGATCAGCCCCAGCATTTT.

This chain uses TRBV18 with TRBJ2-5; D is unresolved. The germline CDR1 and CDR2 sequences are KGHSH and LQKENI. Trimming stripped 0 bases from V and 7 bases from J, with 12 bases between. The CDR3 covers 14 residues. The CDR3 reads CASSPPVSAGTQYF. The CDR3 coding sequence is TGTGCCAGCTCACCACCGGTCAGCGCCGGGACCCAGTACTTC.

The chain links TRBV9 to TRBJ1-2, with 8 bases that match TRBD1. CDR1 is SGDLS, CDR2 YYNGEE, per germline. The V gene end was trimmed by 4 bases and the J gene end by 2 bases; junction bases not matched to a gene: 7. The CDR3 has 15 residues. The CDR3 DNA sequence: TGTGCCAGCAGCAAAGGACAGGGCCCCAACTATGGCTACACCTTC. This sequence encodes CASSKGQGPNYGYTF.

This clone was counted only a few times. The chain carries TRBV5-1 and TRBJ1-1, with a tentative D call TRBD1 (6 bases). Germline CDR1 is SGHRS and CDR2 is YFSETQ. This CDR3 comprises 13 residues. V was cut by 4 bases and J by 7 bases, with 14 bases left in between. CDR3 nucleotides: TGCGCCAGCAGCGGGGGCCCGGGGAGTGAAGCTTTCTTT. This translates into CASSGGPGSEAFF. Combining the CDR3 with reference TRBV5-1 and TRBJ1-1 gives the whole variable domain KAGVTQTPRYLIKTRGQQVTLSCSPISGHRSVSWYQQTPGQGLQFLFEYFSETQRNKGNFPGRFSGRQFSNSRSEMNVSTLELGDSALYLCASSGGPGSEAFFGQGTRLTVV.

This clone appeared a few times. The V gene is TRBV19, the J gene TRBJ1-6; 7 bases match TRBD1. The CDR3 contains 14 residues. Per germline, CDR1 LNHDA and CDR2 SQIVND (reference sequence). V lost 8 bases, J lost 5 bases, and 6 bases stayed unmatched. In DNA form, the CDR3 reads TGTGCCAGTCGACAGGGAGCGAATAATTCACCCCTCCACTTT. Translating gives CASRQGANNSPLHF.

The CDR3 sequence: CASSGVAGGSWGTGELFF. CDR3 coding DNA: TGTGCCAGCAGTGGGGTGGCGGGAGGGTCCTGGGGGACCGGGGAGCTGTTTTTT. This chain uses TRBV6-8 with TRBJ2-2; 9 nucleotides line up with TRBD2. V lost 5 bases and J lost 5; bases outside the gene matches: 15. This CDR3 has 18 amino acids. Germline loops: CDR1 MNHGY, CDR2 SAAAGT.

The V and J genes are TRBV5-1 and TRBJ2-1, with D unresolved. Trimming removed 0 bases at V and 4 bases at J, with 11 bases between. In germline, CDR1 is SGHRS, CDR2 YFSETQ. This CDR3 comprises 15 residues. CDR3: CASSLDTVLYNEQFF. The DNA for the CDR3 is TGCGCCAGCAGCTTGGACACAGTACTTTACAATGAGCAGTTCTTC.

This clone has just a few counts. The rearrangement joins TRBV27 to TRBJ1-2; D unresolved. Germline-derived CDR1 and CDR2 are MNHEY and SMNVEV (reference sequence). The CDR3 has 13 residues. V lost 3 bases and J lost 8, with 13 bases in between. CDR3 nucleotide sequence: TGTGCCAGCAGTTTGTGGGGAGGTGGCGGCTACACCTTC. This translates into CASSLWGGGGYTF.

This chain uses TRBV11-2 with TRBJ1-5; D possibly corresponds to TRBD1 (5 bases). The CDR3 sequence is 13 residues long. Per germline, CDR1 SGHAT and CDR2 FQNNGV. The V end lost 6 bases, the J end lost 4 bases, and 10 bases lay between the germline ends. The CDR3 is CASSLQGNQPQHF. The CDR3 DNA follows: TGTGCCAGCAGTTTGCAGGGTAATCAGCCCCAGCATTTT.

About this clone: At one end, the junction sequence differs from germline, possibly due to a read error. The chain links TRBV2 to TRBJ2-1, with 9 nucleotides matching TRBD2. Germline lookup yields CDR1 SNHLY and CDR2 FYNNEI. There are 18 residues in the CDR3. The CDR3 DNA follows: TGTGCCAGCAGTCAAGCCCCCTTAGCGGGAGATTTCCTCAATGAGCAGTTCTTC. Translated, it gives CASSQAPLAGDFLNEQFF. Full variable domain (missing parts from reference TRBV2 and TRBJ2-1): EPEVTQTPSHQVTQMGQEVILRCVPISNHLYFYWYRQILGQKVEFLVSFYNNEISEKSEIFDDQFSVERPDGSNFTLKIRSTKLEDSAMYFCASSQAPLAGDFLNEQFFGPGTRLTVL.